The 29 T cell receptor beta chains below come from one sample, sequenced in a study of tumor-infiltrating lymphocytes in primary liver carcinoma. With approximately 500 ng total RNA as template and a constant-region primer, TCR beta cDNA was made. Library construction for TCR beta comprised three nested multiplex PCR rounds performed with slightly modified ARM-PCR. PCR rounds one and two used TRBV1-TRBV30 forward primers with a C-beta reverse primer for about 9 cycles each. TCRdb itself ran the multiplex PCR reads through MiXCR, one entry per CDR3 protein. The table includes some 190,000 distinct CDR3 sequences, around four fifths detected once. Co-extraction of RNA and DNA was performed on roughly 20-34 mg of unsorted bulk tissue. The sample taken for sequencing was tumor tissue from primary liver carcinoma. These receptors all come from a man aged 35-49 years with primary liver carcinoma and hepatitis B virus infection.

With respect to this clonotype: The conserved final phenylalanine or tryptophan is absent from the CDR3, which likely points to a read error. The CDR3 region has the DNA TGTGCCAGCAGTTCCTGGGACTTTCAAGAGACCCAGTACTTG. Protein sequence: CASSSWDFQETQYL. The chain is built from TRBV6-2 or TRBV6-3 and TRBJ2-5; D possibly corresponds to TRBD2 (6 bases). The V end was cut by 4 bases, the J end by 2 bases, with 11 bases between. CDR1 is MNHEY, CDR2 SVGEGT, per germline. The CDR3 sequence is 14 residues long.

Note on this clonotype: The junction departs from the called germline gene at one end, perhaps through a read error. The CDR3 sequence is CASNEASGWGGELIF. The CDR3 DNA reads as TGTGCCAGCAATGAAGCGTCGGGGTGGGGCGGGGAGCTGATTTTT. The chain joins TRBV6-1 to TRBJ2-2, with D perhaps TRBD2 (6 bases). Germline CDR1 and CDR2: MNHNS and SASEGT. The CDR3 is made up of 15 amino acids.

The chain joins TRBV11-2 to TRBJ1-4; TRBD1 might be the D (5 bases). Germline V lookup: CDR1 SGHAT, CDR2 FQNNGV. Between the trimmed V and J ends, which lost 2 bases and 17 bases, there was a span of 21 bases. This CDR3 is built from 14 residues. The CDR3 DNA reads TGTGCCAGCAGCTTACATCTTGGGGGGTTCAGACTATTTTTT. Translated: CASSLHLGGFRLFF. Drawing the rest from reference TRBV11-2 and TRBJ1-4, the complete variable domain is EAGVAQSPRYKIIEKRQSVAFWCNPISGHATLYWYQQILGQGPKLLIQFQNNGVVDDSQLPKDRFSAERLKGVDSTLKIQPAKLEDSAVYLCASSLHLGGFRLFFGSGTQLSVL.

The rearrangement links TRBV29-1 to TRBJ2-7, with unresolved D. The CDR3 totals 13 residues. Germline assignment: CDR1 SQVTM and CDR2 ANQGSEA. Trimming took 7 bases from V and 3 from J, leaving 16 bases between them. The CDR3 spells CSASARSFYEQYF. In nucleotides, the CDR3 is TGCAGCGCCTCAGCGAGGAGCTTCTACGAGCAGTACTTC.

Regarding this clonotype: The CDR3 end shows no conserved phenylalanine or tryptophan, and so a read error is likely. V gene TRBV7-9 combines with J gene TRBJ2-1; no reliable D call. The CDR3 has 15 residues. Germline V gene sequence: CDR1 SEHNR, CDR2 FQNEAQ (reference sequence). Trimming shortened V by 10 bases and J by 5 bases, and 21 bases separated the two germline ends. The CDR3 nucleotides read TGTGCCAACAGTGGCAGTTTATCCGAAAACAATGAGCAGTTCTTA. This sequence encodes CANSGSLSENNEQFL.

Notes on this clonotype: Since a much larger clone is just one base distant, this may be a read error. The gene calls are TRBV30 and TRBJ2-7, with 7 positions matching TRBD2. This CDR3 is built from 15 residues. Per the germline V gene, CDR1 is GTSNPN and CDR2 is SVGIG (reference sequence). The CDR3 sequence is CARSVKLASSYEQYF. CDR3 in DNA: TGTGCCCGGAGTGTAAAACTAGCGAGCTCCTACGAGCAGTACTTC.

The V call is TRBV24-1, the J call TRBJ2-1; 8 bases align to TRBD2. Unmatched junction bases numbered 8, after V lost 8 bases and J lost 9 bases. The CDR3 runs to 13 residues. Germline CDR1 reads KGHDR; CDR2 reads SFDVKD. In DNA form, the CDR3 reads TGTGCCACCATACTAGCGGATCAGACTGAGCAGTTCTTC. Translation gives CATILADQTEQFF.

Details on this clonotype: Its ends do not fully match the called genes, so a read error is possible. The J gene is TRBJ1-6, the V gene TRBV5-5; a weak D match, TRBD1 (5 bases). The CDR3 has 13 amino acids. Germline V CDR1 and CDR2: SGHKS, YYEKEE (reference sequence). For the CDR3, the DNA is TGTGCCAGCAGCTTGCGAGGGGATTCACCCCTCTACTTT. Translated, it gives CASSLRGDSPLYF.

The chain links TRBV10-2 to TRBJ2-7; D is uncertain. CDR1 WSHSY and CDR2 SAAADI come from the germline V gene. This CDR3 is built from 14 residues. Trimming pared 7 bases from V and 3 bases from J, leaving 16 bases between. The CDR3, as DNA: TGCGCCAGCAATGATTTCAGGACGCACTACGAGCAGTACTTC. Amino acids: CASNDFRTHYEQYF.

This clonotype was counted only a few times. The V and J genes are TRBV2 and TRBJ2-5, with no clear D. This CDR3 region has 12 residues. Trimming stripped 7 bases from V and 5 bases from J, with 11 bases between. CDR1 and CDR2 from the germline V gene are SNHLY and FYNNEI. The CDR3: CASTARQETQYF. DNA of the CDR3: TGTGCCAGCACGGCCCGTCAGGAGACCCAGTACTTC.

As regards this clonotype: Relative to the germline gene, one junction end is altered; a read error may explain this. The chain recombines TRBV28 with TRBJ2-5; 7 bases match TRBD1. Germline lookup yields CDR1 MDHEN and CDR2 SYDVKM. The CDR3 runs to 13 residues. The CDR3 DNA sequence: TGTGCTAGCAGTTTGGGGGACAGAGAGACCCAGTACTTC. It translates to CASSLGDRETQYF.

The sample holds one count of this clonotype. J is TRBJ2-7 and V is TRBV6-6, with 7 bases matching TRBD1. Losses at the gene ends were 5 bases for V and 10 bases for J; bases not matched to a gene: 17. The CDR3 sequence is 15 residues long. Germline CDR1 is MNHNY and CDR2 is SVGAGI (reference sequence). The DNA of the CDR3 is TGTGCCAGCAGTCCGCGACAGGGACCGTTCTACAACCAGTACTTC. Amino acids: CASSPRQGPFYNQYF.

CDR3 DNA sequence: TGTGCCAGCAGTTACTCGAGCGGGACCGGAGGGAAGACCCAGTACTTC. This sequence encodes CASSYSSGTGGKTQYF. V and J are TRBV6-5 and TRBJ2-5, with TRBD2 matching 7 bases. The CDR3 is 16 amino acids. Germline V gene data show CDR1 as MNHEY and CDR2 as SVGAGI. After removal of 0 bases from V and 6 bases from J, the junction contained 10 bases not matched to a gene.

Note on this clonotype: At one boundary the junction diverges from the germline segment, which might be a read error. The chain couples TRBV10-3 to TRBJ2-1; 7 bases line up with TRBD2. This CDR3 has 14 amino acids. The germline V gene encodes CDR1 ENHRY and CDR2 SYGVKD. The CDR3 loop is CDIKEASGSIEQFF. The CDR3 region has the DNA TGTGACATCAAAGAGGCTAGCGGTAGTATTGAGCAGTTCTTC.

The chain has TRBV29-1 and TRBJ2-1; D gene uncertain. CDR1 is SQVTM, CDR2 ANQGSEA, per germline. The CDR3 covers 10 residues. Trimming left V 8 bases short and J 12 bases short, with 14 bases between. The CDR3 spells CSFVRVLQFF. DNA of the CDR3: TGCAGCTTTGTAAGGGTGTTGCAGTTCTTC.

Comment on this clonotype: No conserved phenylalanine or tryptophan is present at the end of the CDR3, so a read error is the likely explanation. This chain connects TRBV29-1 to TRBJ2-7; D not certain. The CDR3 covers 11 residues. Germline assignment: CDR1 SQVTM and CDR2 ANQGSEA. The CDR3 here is CNVGEVLEQYL. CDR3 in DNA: TGCAATGTCGGAGAGGTACTCGAGCAGTACTTA.

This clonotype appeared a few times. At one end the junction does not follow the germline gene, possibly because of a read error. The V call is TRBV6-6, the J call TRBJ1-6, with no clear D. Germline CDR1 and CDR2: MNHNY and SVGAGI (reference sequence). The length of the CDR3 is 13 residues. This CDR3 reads CVSNNTGISPLHF. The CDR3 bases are TGTGTCAGCAATAATACGGGAATTTCACCCCTCCACTTT.

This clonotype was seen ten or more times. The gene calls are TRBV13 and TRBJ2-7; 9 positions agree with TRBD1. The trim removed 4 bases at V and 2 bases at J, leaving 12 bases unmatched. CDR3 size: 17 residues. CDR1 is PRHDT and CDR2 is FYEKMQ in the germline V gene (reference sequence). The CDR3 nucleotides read TGTGCCAGCAGCTCCCGGGACAGGGATTCTACTGCCTACGAGCAGTACTTC. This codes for CASSSRDRDSTAYEQYF. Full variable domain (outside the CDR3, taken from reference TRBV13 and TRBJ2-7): AAGVIQSPRHLIKEKRETATLKCYPIPRHDTVYWYQQGPGQDPQFLISFYEKMQSDKGSIPDRFSAQQFSDYHSELNMSSLELGDSALYFCASSSRDRDSTAYEQYFGPGTRLTVT.

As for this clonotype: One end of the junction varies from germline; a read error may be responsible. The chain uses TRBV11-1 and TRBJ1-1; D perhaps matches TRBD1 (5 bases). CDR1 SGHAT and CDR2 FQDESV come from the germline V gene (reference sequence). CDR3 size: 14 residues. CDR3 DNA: TGTGTCAGCACCGGGACTGACTTGAACATTGAAGCTTTCTTT. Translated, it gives CVSTGTDLNIEAFF.

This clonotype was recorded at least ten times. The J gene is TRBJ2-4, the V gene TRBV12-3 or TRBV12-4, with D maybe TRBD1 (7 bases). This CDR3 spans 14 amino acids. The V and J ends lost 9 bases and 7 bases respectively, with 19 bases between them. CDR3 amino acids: CASTEGATRNIQYF. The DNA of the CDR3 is TGTGCCAGTACGGAGGGGGCAACCCGGAACATTCAGTACTTC.

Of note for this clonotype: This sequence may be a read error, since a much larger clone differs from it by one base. The CDR3, as DNA: TGTGCCTGGAGTGGGTCTAGCCACACCAAGTATGAGCAGTTCTTC. Its protein is CAWSGSSHTKYEQFF. The rearrangement uses TRBV30 and TRBJ2-1; D is possibly TRBD2 (5 bases). With 1 base removed from V and 8 bases from J, the gap between germline ends came to 18 bases. The CDR3 runs to 15 residues. Per germline, CDR1 GTSNPN and CDR2 SVGIG (reference sequence). Looking up the rest from reference TRBV30 and TRBJ2-1 gives the full variable domain: SQTIHQWPATLVQPVGSPLSLECTVEGTSNPNLYWYRQAAGRGLQLLFYSVGIGQISSEVPQNLSASRPQDRQFILSSKKLLLSDSGFYLCAWSGSSHTKYEQFFGPGTRLTVL.

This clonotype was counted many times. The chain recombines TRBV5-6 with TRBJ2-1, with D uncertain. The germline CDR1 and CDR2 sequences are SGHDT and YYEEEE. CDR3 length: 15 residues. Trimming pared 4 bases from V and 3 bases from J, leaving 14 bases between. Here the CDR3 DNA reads TGTGCCAGCAGCAGCGAGAGTACCCTCTACAATGAGCAGTTCTTC. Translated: CASSSESTLYNEQFF.

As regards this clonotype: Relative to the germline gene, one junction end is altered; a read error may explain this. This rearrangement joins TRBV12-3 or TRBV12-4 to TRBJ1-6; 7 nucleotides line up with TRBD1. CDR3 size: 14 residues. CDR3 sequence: CARSLQGTDSLLHF. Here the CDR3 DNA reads TGTGCCAGAAGTTTACAGGGGACCGATTCACTCCTCCACTTT.

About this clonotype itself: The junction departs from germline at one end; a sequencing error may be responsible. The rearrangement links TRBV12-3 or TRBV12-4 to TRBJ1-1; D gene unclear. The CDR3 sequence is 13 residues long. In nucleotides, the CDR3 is TGTGCAAGCAGTTTTTCAGGTGCCGCTAAAGCTTTCTTT. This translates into CASSFSGAAKAFF.

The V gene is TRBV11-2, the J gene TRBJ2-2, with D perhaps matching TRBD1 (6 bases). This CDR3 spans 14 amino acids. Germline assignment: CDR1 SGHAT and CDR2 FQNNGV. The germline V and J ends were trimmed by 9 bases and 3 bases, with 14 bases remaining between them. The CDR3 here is CASRTDLDTGELFF. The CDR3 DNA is TGTGCCAGTAGGACAGACTTGGACACCGGGGAGCTGTTTTTT.

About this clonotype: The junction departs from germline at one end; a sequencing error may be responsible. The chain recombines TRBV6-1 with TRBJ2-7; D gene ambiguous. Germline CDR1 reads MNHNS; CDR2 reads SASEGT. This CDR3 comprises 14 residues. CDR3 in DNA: TGTGCCAACCTCAGGACGGAGTTAAGATACGAGCAATACTTC. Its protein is CANLRTELRYEQYF.

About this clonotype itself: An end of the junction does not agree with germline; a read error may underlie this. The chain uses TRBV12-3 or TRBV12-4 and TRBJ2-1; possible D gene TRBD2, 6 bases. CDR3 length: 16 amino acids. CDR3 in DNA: TGTGCTAGCAGTTTCAGTCCAGCGGGCGGCGACAATAAGCAGTTCTTC. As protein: CASSFSPAGGDNKQFF.

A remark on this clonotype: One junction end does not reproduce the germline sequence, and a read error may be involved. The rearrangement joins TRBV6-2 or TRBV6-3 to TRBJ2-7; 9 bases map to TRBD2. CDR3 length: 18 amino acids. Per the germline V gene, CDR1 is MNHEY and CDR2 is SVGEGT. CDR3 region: CANSYNTRTSGYSYEQYF. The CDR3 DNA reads TGTGCCAACAGTTATAATACCCGAACTAGCGGGTATTCCTACGAGCAGTACTTC.

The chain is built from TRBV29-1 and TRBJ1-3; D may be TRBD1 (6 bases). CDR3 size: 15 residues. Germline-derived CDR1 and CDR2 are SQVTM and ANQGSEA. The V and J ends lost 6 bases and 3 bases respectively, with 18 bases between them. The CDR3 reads CSVTRTAQRGNTIYF. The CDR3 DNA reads TGCAGCGTCACTCGGACAGCCCAGCGTGGAAACACCATATATTTT.